Each of the 11 T cell receptor beta chains below was sequenced from the same sample in a study of T-cell memory formation after mild COVID-19. TCRdb processed the 5' RACE reads anew with MiXCR; each CDR3 protein has one entry. The data show under 400,000 distinct CDR3 sequences, with 25% to 30% seen just once and about 13% held by the top ten. Sequencing was done on a sample of PBMCs or a T cell subset sorted from them (not recorded which). These receptors were collected from an adult woman who had mild COVID-19 (a few samples of this study predate the infection). Cell type and time point are not known.

This chain joins TRBV7-2 and TRBJ2-5; 8 positions match TRBD2. V trimming: 7 bases; J trimming: 5 bases; junction bases outside the gene matches: 6. The CDR3 has 13 residues. Germline lookup yields CDR1 SGHTA and CDR2 FQGNSA. DNA for the CDR3: TGTGCCAGCATCCAAGGCGGGGGGGAGACCCAGTACTTC. Residues: CASIQGGGETQYF.

The V call is TRBV7-9, the J call TRBJ2-1; tentatively, D is TRBD2 (5 bases). The CDR3 is 16 amino acids. Deletions cut 1 base from V and 5 bases from J, with 15 bases between. Germline V gives CDR1 SEHNR, CDR2 FQNEAQ (reference sequence). The DNA for the CDR3 is TGTGCCAGCAGCTTAGGGGAGACACTGTCCAACAATGAGCAGTTCTTC. Translating gives CASSLGETLSNNEQFF.

This clonotype was observed many times. This chain joins TRBV7-9 and TRBJ2-3, with D perhaps assigned TRBD1 or TRBD2 (5 bases each). Germline V gives CDR1 SEHNR, CDR2 FQNEAQ (reference sequence). V was clipped by 1 base and J by 8 bases, with 13 bases between them. This CDR3 comprises 14 residues. The CDR3 DNA follows: TGTGCCAGCAGCTTAGTGACCGGGACCCCTACGCAGTATTTT. This translates into CASSLVTGTPTQYF.

The genes are TRBV29-1 and TRBJ2-7; weak D call: TRBD2 (5 bases). This CDR3 comprises 13 residues. CDR1 SQVTM and CDR2 ANQGSEA come from the germline V gene. Between the trimmed V and J ends, which lost 3 bases and 2 bases, there was a span of 11 bases. The CDR3 sequence is CSVEFGETYEQYF. CDR3 in DNA: TGCAGCGTTGAGTTCGGGGAAACCTACGAGCAGTACTTC.

This clonotype was seen more than once but under ten times. V is TRBV18 and J is TRBJ2-7, with a weak D call TRBD2 (6 bases). Trimming stripped 4 bases from V and 1 base from J, with 23 bases between. This CDR3 is built from 18 residues. Looked up from germline, CDR1 is KGHSH and CDR2 is LQKENI. The CDR3 reads CASSLRASAVKNSYEQYF. The CDR3 DNA reads TGTGCCAGCTCACTCCGGGCTAGCGCGGTAAAAAATTCCTACGAGCAGTACTTC. Variable domain in full (rest from reference TRBV18 and TRBJ2-7): NAGVMQNPRHLVRRRGQEARLRCSPMKGHSHVYWYRQLPEEGLKFMVYLQKENIIDESGMPKERFSAEFPKEGPSILRIQQVVRGDSAAYFCASSLRASAVKNSYEQYFGPGTRLTVT.

The chain employs TRBV10-3 and TRBJ1-1; D unresolved. Trimming left V 0 bases short and J 1 base short, with 15 bases between. CDR1 ENHRY and CDR2 SYGVKD come from the germline V gene. This CDR3 has 17 residues. The CDR3 bases are TGTGCCATCAGTGAGTCGAGCGCGGGCAGTTCGAACACTGAAGCTTTCTTT. Residues: CAISESSAGSSNTEAFF.

This clonotype was observed a handful of times. This sequence joins TRBV7-9 and TRBJ1-2, with D hard to call. V was shortened by 5 bases and J by 6 bases, with 10 bases between the two germline ends. In germline, CDR1 is SEHNR, CDR2 FQNEAQ (reference sequence). The CDR3 length is 12 residues. The DNA for the CDR3 is TGTGCCAGCAGCCGCTCCACCGATGGCTACACCTTC. Residues: CASSRSTDGYTF.

This chain joins TRBV12-3 or TRBV12-4 and TRBJ1-6; D is undetermined. The length of the CDR3 is 12 residues. V gave up 3 bases and J gave up 7 bases, with 4 bases separating them. The CDR3 region has the DNA TGTGCCAGCAGTTTCCGAAATTCACCCCTCCACTTT. As protein: CASSFRNSPLHF.

J is TRBJ2-1 and V is TRBV9; 8 nucleotides agree with TRBD2. CDR1 and CDR2 from the germline V gene are SGDLS and YYNGEE. The V gene end was trimmed by 0 bases and the J gene end by 4 bases; junction bases not matched to a gene: 6. The CDR3 consists of 16 residues. The CDR3 DNA is TGTGCCAGCAGCGTAGGAGGCGGGGGGAAGTACAATGAGCAGTTCTTC. It encodes CASSVGGGGKYNEQFF.

This chain uses TRBV28 with TRBJ1-5, with D tentatively TRBD1 (5 bases). V was trimmed by 2 bases and J by 0 bases, leaving 11 bases between them. The germline gives CDR1 MDHEN, CDR2 SYDVKM. This CDR3 region has 16 residues. In DNA, the CDR3 is TGTGCCAGCAGTTTAAGGACACTTTATAGCAATCAGCCCCAGCATTTT. Amino acid sequence: CASSLRTLYSNQPQHF.

This clonotype was recorded a few times. The chain links TRBV20-1 to TRBJ1-5; maybe TRBD1 (5 bases). The CDR3 is 13 amino acids. CDR1 is DFQATT and CDR2 is SNEGSKA in the germline V gene (reference sequence). The V end was cut by 2 bases, the J end by 4 bases, with 9 bases between. CDR3 sequence reads: CSARSTANQPQHF. As DNA, the CDR3 is TGCAGTGCTAGATCGACAGCTAATCAGCCCCAGCATTTT.